The 19 T cell receptor beta chains reported below all come from one sample, sequenced in a study of Graves' ophthalmopathy and Graves' hyperthyroidism. The authors amplified TCR beta CDR3 regions, and they did so from RNA transcripts for repertoire sequencing. Scientists carried out first-round RT-PCR using HTBI primers and then a second-round multiplex PCR. TCRdb used MiXCR to reprocess the multiplex PCR reads, holding one entry per CDR3 protein. The sample lists 400,000 to 500,000 distinct CDR3 sequences, 21% occurring once. The sequenced material came from peripheral blood. The origin of the receptors is a woman under 30 with stable Graves' hyperthyroidism.

In the case of this clonotype: A read error may explain this, as a much larger clone is one base away. The V gene is TRBV6-1, the J gene TRBJ2-7, with D possibly being TRBD1 (6 bases). Looked up from germline, CDR1 is MNHNS and CDR2 is SASEGT. This CDR3 has 17 residues. Trimming removed 0 bases at V and 2 bases at J, with 17 bases between. Written as DNA, the CDR3 is TGTGCCAGCAGTGAAGCCCCAGCAGGGGCCTACCCCTACGAGCAGTACGTC. Translating it yields CASSEAPAGAYPYEQYV.

The sample holds many counts of this clonotype. The chain recombines TRBV12-3 or TRBV12-4 with TRBJ2-5; D gene unclear. Trimming pared 0 bases from V and 5 bases from J, leaving 7 bases between. The CDR3 is made up of 13 amino acids. CDR3 region: CASSLASRETQYF. For the CDR3, the DNA is TGTGCCAGCAGTTTAGCGTCTCGGGAGACCCAGTACTTC.

J is TRBJ2-5 and V is TRBV11-2, with 7 bases aligning to TRBD1. Germline V gene sequence: CDR1 SGHAT, CDR2 FQNNGV. With V trimmed by 5 bases and J by 7 bases, 19 bases remained unmatched. This CDR3 comprises 17 residues. CDR3 sequence reads: CASSPSSSGQQMRTQYF. The CDR3 DNA follows: TGTGCCAGCAGCCCTAGTAGTTCGGGACAGCAGATGCGGACCCAGTACTTC.

This clonotype has a handful of counts. The J gene is TRBJ1-1, the V gene TRBV27; the D is unclear. The CDR3 is 15 residues long. Germline-derived CDR1 and CDR2 are MNHEY and SMNVEV (reference sequence). V lost 6 bases and J lost 2, with 16 bases in between. The CDR3 sequence is CASSPGFSINTEAFF. In DNA form, the CDR3 reads TGTGCCAGCAGCCCGGGGTTCTCTATCAACACTGAAGCTTTCTTT.

The chain is built from TRBV25-1 and TRBJ1-2; 8 bases line up with TRBD1. Germline CDR1 MGHDK, CDR2 SYGVNS. V lost 5 bases and J lost 6; bases outside the gene matches: 14. The CDR3 sequence is 16 residues long. The CDR3 here is CASSSWTAGGFDGYTF. The CDR3 nucleotides are TGTGCCAGCAGTAGTTGGACGGCAGGGGGCTTCGATGGCTACACCTTC.

This clonotype was counted many times. The chain joins TRBV19 to TRBJ1-2; D unclear. This CDR3 comprises 15 residues. Germline CDR1 is LNHDA and CDR2 is SQIVND (reference sequence). Trimming removed 0 bases from V and 6 bases from J, with 14 bases in between. CDR3 nucleotide sequence: TGTGCCAGTAGTATAGATCTATTTCGGCAGGATGGCTACACCTTC. This encodes CASSIDLFRQDGYTF. Drawing the rest from reference TRBV19 and TRBJ1-2, the complete variable domain is DGGITQSPKYLFRKEGQNVTLSCEQNLNHDAMYWYRQDPGQGLRLIYYSQIVNDFQKGDIAEGYSVSREKKESFPLTVTSAQKNPTAFYLCASSIDLFRQDGYTFGSGTRLTVV.

This clonotype was seen ten or more times. A single base separates this from a much larger clone, so it may be a read error. The CDR3 region has the DNA TGTGCCAGCAGGGGGACTAGCGTCTACGAGCAGTACTTC. Translation gives CASRGTSVYEQYF. V and J are TRBV6-2 or TRBV6-3 and TRBJ2-7; 10 nucleotides align to TRBD2. Losses at the gene ends were 6 bases for V and 3 bases for J; bases not matched to a gene: 2. The V gene's germline CDR1 is MNHEY and CDR2 SVGEGT. The CDR3 runs to 13 residues.

This clonotype came up many times. The rearrangement joins TRBV6-1 to TRBJ2-7; 7 positions match TRBD1. V was clipped by 3 bases and J by 4 bases; unmatched bases: 9. Germline CDR1 and CDR2: MNHNS and SASEGT. This CDR3 has 15 amino acids. In DNA form, the CDR3 reads TGTGCCAGCAGTGACCCCGGGACAGCCTATTACGAGCAGTACTTC. It translates to CASSDPGTAYYEQYF.

There are a few counts of this clonotype. The chain is built from TRBV30 and TRBJ2-7; 13 bases map to TRBD2. This CDR3 comprises 15 residues. Germline assignment: CDR1 GTSNPN and CDR2 SVGIG (reference sequence). J lost 7 bases, V lost 4 bases, and 10 bases had no gene match. The CDR3 spells CAWNLGLAGPGEQYF. The DNA for the CDR3 is TGTGCCTGGAACTTGGGACTAGCGGGGCCTGGGGAGCAGTACTTC.

V gene TRBV12-3 or TRBV12-4 combines with J gene TRBJ2-7; possible D gene TRBD1, 5 bases. The CDR3 covers 14 residues. V was cut by 2 bases and J by 3 bases, with 11 bases left in between. CDR3 protein: CASSLTNRNYEQYF. Here the CDR3 DNA reads TGTGCCAGCAGTTTAACTAACAGGAACTACGAGCAGTACTTC.

Ten or more counts support this clonotype. The V call is TRBV7-6, the J call TRBJ2-7; no clear D. The length of the CDR3 is 13 residues. Deletions cut 5 bases from V and 2 bases from J, with 10 bases between. Per germline, CDR1 SGHVS and CDR2 FNYEAQ. CDR3: CASSNTRTYEQYF. The CDR3 DNA reads as TGTGCCAGCAGCAACACACGGACCTACGAGCAGTACTTC.

The gene calls are TRBV4-1 and TRBJ2-4, with a tentative D call TRBD1 (5 bases). Germline CDR1 is MGHRA and CDR2 is YSYEKL. The length of the CDR3 is 14 residues. V gave up 1 base and J gave up 6 bases, with 10 bases separating them. The CDR3 DNA sequence: TGCGCCAGCAGCCAAGGGGGCGTAGGAAACATTCAGTACTTC. Translation: CASSQGGVGNIQYF.

This clonotype was recorded at least ten times. The V and J genes are TRBV12-3 or TRBV12-4 and TRBJ2-2; 9 bases fit TRBD1. The CDR3 extends over 17 amino acids. The ends lost 6 bases at V and 1 base at J; junction bases unmatched: 9. The CDR3 sequence is CASSPRDRVGNTGELFF. The CDR3 bases are TGTGCCAGCAGCCCAAGGGACAGGGTAGGGAACACCGGGGAGCTGTTTTTT.

This clonotype was seen many times. This sequence joins TRBV12-3 or TRBV12-4 and TRBJ2-5; no reliable D call. The CDR3 is made up of 14 amino acids. V was pared by 4 bases and J by 9 bases, with 18 bases between. CDR3 sequence reads: CASSSQTLVVAQYF. The CDR3 DNA reads as TGTGCCAGCAGTTCCCAGACTCTGGTGGTGGCCCAGTACTTC.

At least ten counts were recorded for this clonotype. This chain uses TRBV9 with TRBJ1-1; D gene uncertain. With 3 bases removed from V and 0 bases from J, the gap between germline ends came to 9 bases. This CDR3 is built from 14 residues. Germline CDR1 SGDLS, CDR2 YYNGEE. The CDR3 DNA reads as TGTGCCAGCAGCGCCGGAGTCTTGAACACTGAAGCTTTCTTT. This codes for CASSAGVLNTEAFF.

The V and J genes are TRBV15 and TRBJ2-5, with 8 bases matching TRBD2. Trimming removed 3 bases from V and 3 bases from J; junction bases left unmatched: 9. The CDR3 is 16 residues long. Per the germline V gene, CDR1 is LNHNV and CDR2 is YYDKDF (reference sequence). The CDR3: CATSRSAAGVEETQYF. The CDR3, as DNA: TGTGCCACCAGCAGGTCCGCAGCGGGAGTGGAAGAGACCCAGTACTTC.

The rearrangement uses TRBV5-1 and TRBJ2-5; D perhaps matches TRBD2 (6 bases). Trimming cost V 3 bases and J 1 base, with 16 bases left between them. The germline V gene has CDR1 SGHRS and CDR2 YFSETQ. The CDR3 runs to 16 residues. The CDR3 region is CASSWTAGFGQETQYF. CDR3 in DNA: TGCGCCAGCAGCTGGACGGCGGGGTTCGGCCAAGAGACCCAGTACTTC.

At least ten counts were recorded for this clonotype. This sequence joins TRBV11-2 and TRBJ2-2; no reliable D call. Trimming pared 6 bases from V and 5 bases from J, leaving 7 bases between. The CDR3 runs 12 residues. The germline V gene encodes CDR1 SGHAT and CDR2 FQNNGV. The CDR3 here is CASSSMTGELFF. CDR3 nucleotides: TGTGCCAGCAGTAGTATGACCGGGGAGCTGTTTTTT. Using reference TRBV11-2 and TRBJ2-2 for the parts outside the CDR3, the full variable domain is EAGVAQSPRYKIIEKRQSVAFWCNPISGHATLYWYQQILGQGPKLLIQFQNNGVVDDSQLPKDRFSAERLKGVDSTLKIQPAKLEDSAVYLCASSSMTGELFFGEGSRLTVL.

The sample holds many counts of this clonotype. The rearrangement uses TRBV7-6 and TRBJ2-7, with TRBD2 as a possible D gene (6 bases). The V and J ends lost 5 bases and 3 bases respectively, with 14 bases between them. Looked up from germline, CDR1 is SGHVS and CDR2 is FNYEAQ. The CDR3 is made up of 14 amino acids. The CDR3 here is CASSGQTRGYEQYF. DNA of the CDR3: TGTGCCAGCAGCGGGCAGACTAGGGGCTACGAGCAGTACTTC.